What follows are 3 T cell receptor beta chains derived from one specimen sequenced in a study of T cell responses to AZD1222 COVID-19 vaccine. Repertoires were generated with immunoSEQ multiplex PCR, while TCRdb's copy carries only in-frame clones and drops some. The data hold about 110,000 clones, with around 87% observed a single time. The sequencing here drew on peripheral blood, taken 28 days after the second AZD1222 dose. These receptors were collected from an adult who received the AZD1222 COVID-19 vaccine.

J is TRBJ1-1 and V is TRBV11-2, with D uncertain. The V gene lost 5 bases and the J gene lost 1 base, with 11 bases spanning the gap. CDR1 is SGHAT and CDR2 is FQNNGV in the germline V gene. The CDR3 runs 14 residues. This CDR3 is CASSPTGGNTEAFF. CDR3 nucleotide sequence: TGTGCCAGCAGCCCCACGGGAGGGAACACTGAAGCTTTCTTT.

This clone was detected once. Here the CDR3 DNA reads TGTGCCAGCAGTTACTCGACAGGCAGCTCTGGCTACACCTTC. Translation: CASSYSTGSSGYTF. This rearrangement joins TRBV6-5 to TRBJ1-2; D is possibly TRBD1 (6 bases). The CDR3 runs 14 residues. Germline CDR1 is MNHEY and CDR2 is SVGAGI. Between the trimmed V and J ends, which lost 0 bases and 7 bases, there was a span of 12 bases.

V gene TRBV19 combines with J gene TRBJ1-6; 8 bases are shared with TRBD1. The V and J ends lost 9 bases and 3 bases, in that order; junction bases with no gene match: 1. The CDR3 contains 13 residues. Germline V gene lookup returns CDR1 LNHDA and CDR2 SQIVND (reference sequence). The CDR3 region is CASGQGYNSPLHF. In DNA, the CDR3 is TGTGCCAGCGGACAGGGCTATAATTCACCCCTCCACTTT.